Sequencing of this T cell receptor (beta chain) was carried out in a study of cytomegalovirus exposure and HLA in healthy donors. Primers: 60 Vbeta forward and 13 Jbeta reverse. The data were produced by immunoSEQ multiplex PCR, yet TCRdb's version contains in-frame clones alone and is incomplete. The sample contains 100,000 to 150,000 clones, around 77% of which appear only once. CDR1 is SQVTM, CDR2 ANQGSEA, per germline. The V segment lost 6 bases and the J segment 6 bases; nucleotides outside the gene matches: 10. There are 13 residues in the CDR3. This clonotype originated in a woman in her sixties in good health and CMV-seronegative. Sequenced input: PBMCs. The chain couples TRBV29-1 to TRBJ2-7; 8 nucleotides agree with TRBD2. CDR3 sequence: CSVAGATGAEQYF. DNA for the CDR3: TGCAGCGTAGCGGGGGCTACCGGAGCCGAGCAGTACTTC.